The clone carrying this TCR beta chain occurred many times. Its matching antigen is unknown. Relative to the germline gene, one junction end is altered; a read error may explain this. Template switching by 5'RACE produced TCR cDNA, adding a universal primer site and UMIs. TCRdb passed the 5' RACE reads through MiXCR, listing each CDR3 protein once. This repertoire shows 230,000 or so distinct CDR3 sequences, about 3.9% found once; its top ten account for 15% to 20%. This sample is part of a study of T cells after yellow fever vaccination. About the study: It was SMART-Seq v4 Ultra Low Input that prepared the fractions with low cell numbers.

The study's findings and limits: Clonotype sharing between CD4 and CD8 compartments was small. Contamination of FACS-sorted repertoires by abundant clonotypes from the bulk population could occur.

The CDR3 extends over 17 amino acids. Sequences were derived from PBMCs, sampled 15 days after the yellow fever booster vaccination. This chain links TRBV12-3 or TRBV12-4 with TRBJ2-4, with 10 nucleotides matching TRBD2. The receptor comes from a man aged 18 to 29 who received the YFV17D yellow fever vaccine. CDR3 nucleotide sequence: TGTGCCAGCAGTCTAGCGGGGGAATTGCTAGCCAAAAACATTCAGTACTTC. Residues: CASSLAGELLAKNIQYF.